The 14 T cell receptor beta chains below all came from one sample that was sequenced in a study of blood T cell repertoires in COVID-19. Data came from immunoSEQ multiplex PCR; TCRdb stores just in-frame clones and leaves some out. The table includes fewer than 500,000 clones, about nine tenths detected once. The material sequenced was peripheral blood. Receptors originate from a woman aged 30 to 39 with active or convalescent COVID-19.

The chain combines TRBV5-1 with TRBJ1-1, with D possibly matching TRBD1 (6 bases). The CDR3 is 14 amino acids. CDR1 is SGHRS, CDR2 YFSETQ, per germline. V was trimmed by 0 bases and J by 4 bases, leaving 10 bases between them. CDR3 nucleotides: TGCGCCAGCAGCTTGGGACAGGTAGGCACTGAAGCTTTCTTT. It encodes CASSLGQVGTEAFF.

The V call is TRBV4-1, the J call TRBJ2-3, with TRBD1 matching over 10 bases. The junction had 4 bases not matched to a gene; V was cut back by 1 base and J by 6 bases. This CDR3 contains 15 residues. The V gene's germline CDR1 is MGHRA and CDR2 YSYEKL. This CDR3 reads CASSQGQGAPDTQYF. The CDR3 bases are TGCGCCAGCAGCCAAGGACAGGGGGCGCCTGATACGCAGTATTTT.

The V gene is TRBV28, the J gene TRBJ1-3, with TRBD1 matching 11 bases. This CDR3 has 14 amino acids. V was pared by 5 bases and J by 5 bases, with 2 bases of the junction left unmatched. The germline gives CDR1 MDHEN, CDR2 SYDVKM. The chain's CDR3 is CASSGQGARNTIYF. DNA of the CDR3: TGTGCCAGCAGTGGACAGGGGGCCCGAAACACCATATATTTT.

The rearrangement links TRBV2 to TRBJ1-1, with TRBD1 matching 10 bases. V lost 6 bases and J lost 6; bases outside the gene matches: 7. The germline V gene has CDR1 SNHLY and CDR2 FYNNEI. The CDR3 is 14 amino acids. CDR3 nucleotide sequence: TGTGCCAGCAGCGTGGGACAGGGGATTTCTGAAGCTTTCTTT. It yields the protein CASSVGQGISEAFF.

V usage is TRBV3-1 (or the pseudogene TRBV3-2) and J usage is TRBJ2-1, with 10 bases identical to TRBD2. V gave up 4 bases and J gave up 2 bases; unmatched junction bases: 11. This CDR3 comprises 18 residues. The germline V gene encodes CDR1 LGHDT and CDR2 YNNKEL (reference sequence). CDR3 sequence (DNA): TGTGCCAGCAGCCGCAAAGCCCAAACTAGCGGGGCCTACAATGAGCAGTTCTTC. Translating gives CASSRKAQTSGAYNEQFF.

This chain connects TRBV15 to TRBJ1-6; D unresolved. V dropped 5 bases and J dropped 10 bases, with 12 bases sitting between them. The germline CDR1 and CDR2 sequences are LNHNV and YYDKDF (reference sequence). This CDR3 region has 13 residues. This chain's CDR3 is CATSPRYDSPLHF. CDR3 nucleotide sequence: TGTGCCACCAGCCCCAGGTACGACTCACCCCTCCACTTT.

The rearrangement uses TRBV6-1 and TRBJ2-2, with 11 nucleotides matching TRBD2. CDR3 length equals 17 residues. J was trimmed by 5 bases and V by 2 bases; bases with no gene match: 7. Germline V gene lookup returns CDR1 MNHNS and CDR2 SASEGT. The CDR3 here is CASSENPSGRTTGELFF. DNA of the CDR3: TGTGCCAGCAGTGAAAATCCTAGCGGGAGGACGACCGGGGAGCTGTTTTTT.

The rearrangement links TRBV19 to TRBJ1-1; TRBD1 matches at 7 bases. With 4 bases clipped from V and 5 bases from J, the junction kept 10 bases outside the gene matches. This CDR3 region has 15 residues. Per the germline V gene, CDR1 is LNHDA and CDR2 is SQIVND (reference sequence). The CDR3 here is CASSNTRGVRTEAFF. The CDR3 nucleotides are TGTGCCAGTAGTAATACCAGGGGGGTCCGTACTGAAGCTTTCTTT.

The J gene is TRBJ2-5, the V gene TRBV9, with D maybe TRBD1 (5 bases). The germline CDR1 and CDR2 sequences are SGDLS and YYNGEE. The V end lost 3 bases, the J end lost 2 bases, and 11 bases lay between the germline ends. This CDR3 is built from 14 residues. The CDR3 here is CASSADRKQETQYF. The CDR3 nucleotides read TGTGCCAGCAGCGCCGACAGAAAACAAGAGACCCAGTACTTC.

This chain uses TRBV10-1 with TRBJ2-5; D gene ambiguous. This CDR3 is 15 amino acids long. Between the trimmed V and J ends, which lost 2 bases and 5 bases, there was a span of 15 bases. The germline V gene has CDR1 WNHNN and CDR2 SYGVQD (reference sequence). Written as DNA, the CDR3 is TGCGCCAGCAGTGAGGGTTCCGGAGTTGGGGAGACCCAGTACTTC. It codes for CASSEGSGVGETQYF.

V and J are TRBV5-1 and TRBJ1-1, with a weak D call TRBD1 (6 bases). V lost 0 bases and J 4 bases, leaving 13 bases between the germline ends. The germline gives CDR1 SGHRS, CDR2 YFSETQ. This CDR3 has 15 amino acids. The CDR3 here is CASSLAGGQGTEAFF. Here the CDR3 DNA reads TGCGCCAGCAGCTTGGCCGGGGGGCAAGGCACTGAAGCTTTCTTT.

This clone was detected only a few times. Here the CDR3 DNA reads TGTGCCAGCAGCTTAGAGGTGGGGCGTGAAAAACTGTTTTTT. Translating gives CASSLEVGREKLFF. V usage is TRBV11-2 and J usage is TRBJ1-4, with D possibly matching TRBD1 (5 bases). The CDR3 sequence is 14 residues long. Germline assignment: CDR1 SGHAT and CDR2 FQNNGV. Trimming cost V 0 bases and J 7 bases, with 9 bases left between them. Combining the CDR3 with reference TRBV11-2 and TRBJ1-4 gives the whole variable domain EAGVAQSPRYKIIEKRQSVAFWCNPISGHATLYWYQQILGQGPKLLIQFQNNGVVDDSQLPKDRFSAERLKGVDSTLKIQPAKLEDSAVYLCASSLEVGREKLFFGSGTQLSVL.

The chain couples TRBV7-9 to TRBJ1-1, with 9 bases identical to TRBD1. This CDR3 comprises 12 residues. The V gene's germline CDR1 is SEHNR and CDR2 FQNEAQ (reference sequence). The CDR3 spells CAGQGMNTEAFF. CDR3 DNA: TGTGCGGGACAGGGTATGAACACTGAAGCTTTCTTT.

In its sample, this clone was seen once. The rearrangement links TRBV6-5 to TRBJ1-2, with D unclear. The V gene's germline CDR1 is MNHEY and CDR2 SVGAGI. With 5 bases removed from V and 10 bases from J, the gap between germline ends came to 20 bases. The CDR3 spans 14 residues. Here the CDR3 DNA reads TGTGCCAGCAGTCCTACAGACCGTGCCTGGCCCTACACCTTC. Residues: CASSPTDRAWPYTF.